This T cell receptor (beta chain) was retrieved from a study of cytomegalovirus exposure and HLA in healthy donors. This table comes from immunoSEQ multiplex PCR, and its TCRdb copy is limited to in-frame clones, with some not included. The sample includes about 220,000 clones, just over 85% of them seen just once. Overall study results and limits: Most TCR sequences showed up rarely, but some public TCRs showed up in many donors. The study recorded over 150 TCR beta chains that were cytomegalovirus-associated. As confirmed in vitro, a few CMV-associated chains were specific for CMV antigens.

As concerns this clone: Its antigen is not identified.

Trimming left V 3 bases short and J 3 bases short, with 9 bases between. The CDR3 length is 13 residues. Germline lookup yields CDR1 SGHKS and CDR2 YYEKEE (reference sequence). The donors were part of the validation cohort of fewer than 150 subjects. That cohort was separate from the first cohort, which comprised some 670 subjects. The clonotype comes from a woman between 18 and 29 years old in good health and CMV-seronegative. The gene calls are TRBV5-5 and TRBJ1-2; D call uncertain. Sequencing input: PBMCs. CDR3 region: CASSYDGDYGYTF. CDR3 in DNA: TGTGCCAGCAGCTATGACGGAGACTATGGCTACACCTTC.